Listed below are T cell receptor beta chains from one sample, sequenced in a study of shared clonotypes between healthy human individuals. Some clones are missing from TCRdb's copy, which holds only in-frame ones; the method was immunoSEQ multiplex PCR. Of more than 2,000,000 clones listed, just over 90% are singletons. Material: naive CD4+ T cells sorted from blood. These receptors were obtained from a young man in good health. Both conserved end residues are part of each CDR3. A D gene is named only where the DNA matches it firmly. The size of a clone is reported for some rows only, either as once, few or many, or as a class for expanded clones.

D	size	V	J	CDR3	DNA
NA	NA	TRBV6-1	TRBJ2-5	CASSGQGQETQYF	TGTGCCAGCAGTGGCCAGGGGCAAGAGACCCAGTACTTC
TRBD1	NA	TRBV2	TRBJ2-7	CASTPQSDRAGEQYF	TGTGCCAGCACTCCACAATCGGACAGGGCGGGCGAGCAGTACTTC
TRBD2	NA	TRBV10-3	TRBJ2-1	CATKRLAGGGDEQFF	TGTGCCACCAAGAGACTAGCGGGAGGCGGGGACGAGCAGTTCTTC
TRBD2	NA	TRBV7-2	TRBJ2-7	CASSMGLDYEQYF	TGTGCCAGCAGCATGGGACTAGACTACGAGCAGTACTTC
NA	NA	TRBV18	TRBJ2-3	CASSLLSDTQYF	TGTGCCAGCTCCCTCCTATCAGATACGCAGTATTTT
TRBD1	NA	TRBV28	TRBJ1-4	CASSTGGAGEKLFF	TGTGCCAGCAGTACAGGGGGCGCTGGGGAAAAACTGTTTTTT
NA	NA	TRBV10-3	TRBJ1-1	CATLMNTEAFF	TGTGCCACCCTCATGAACACTGAAGCTTTCTTT
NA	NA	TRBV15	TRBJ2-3	CATSREKTGTSTDTQYF	TGTGCCACCAGCAGAGAAAAGACCGGGACAAGCACAGATACGCAGTATTTT
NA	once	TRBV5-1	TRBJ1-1	CASSLSGQNTEAFF	TGCGCCAGCAGCCTCTCGGGACAGAACACTGAAGCTTTCTTT
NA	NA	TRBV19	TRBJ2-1	CATSLVGGIAGEQFF	TGTGCCACCTCCCTAGTCGGGGGAATAGCTGGAGAGCAGTTCTTC
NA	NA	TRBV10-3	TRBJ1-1	CAISDARGNTEAFF	TGTGCCATCAGTGACGCCAGGGGGAACACTGAAGCTTTCTTT
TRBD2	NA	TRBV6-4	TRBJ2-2	CASSDGLAGSGELFF	TGTGCCAGCAGTGACGGGCTAGCGGGATCCGGGGAGCTGTTTTTT
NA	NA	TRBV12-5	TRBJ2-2	CASASRLTGELFF	TGTGCTAGTGCCTCTCGCCTAACCGGGGAGCTGTTTTTT
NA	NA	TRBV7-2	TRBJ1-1	CASSLHPGPTEAFF	TGTGCCAGCAGCTTACATCCGGGACCCACTGAAGCTTTCTTT
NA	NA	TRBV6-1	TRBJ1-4	CASSPTGSTNEKLFF	TGTGCCAGCAGTCCTACAGGGTCAACTAATGAAAAACTGTTTTTT
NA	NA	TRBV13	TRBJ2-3	CASSLTGTATDTQYF	TGTGCCAGCAGCTTAACGGGGACCGCCACAGATACGCAGTATTTT
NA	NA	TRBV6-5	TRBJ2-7	CASRGAQGPPYEQYF	TGTGCCAGCAGGGGGGCGCAGGGCCCACCCTACGAGCAGTACTTC
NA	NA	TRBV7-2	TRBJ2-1	CASSLEGGYEQFF	TGTGCCAGCAGCTTAGAGGGAGGATATGAGCAGTTCTTC
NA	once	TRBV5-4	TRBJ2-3	CASRGGTGPTDTQYF	TGTGCCAGCAGGGGAGGGACAGGACCCACAGATACGCAGTATTTT
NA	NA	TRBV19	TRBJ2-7	CASSWQGGLNEQYF	TGTGCCAGTAGTTGGCAGGGGGGTCTCAACGAGCAGTACTTC
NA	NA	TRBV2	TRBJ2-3	CASSVSGDTQYF	TGTGCCAGCAGTGTTTCGGGAGATACGCAGTATTTT
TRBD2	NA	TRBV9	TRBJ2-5	CASSDTSGGWAETQYF	TGTGCCAGCAGCGACACTAGCGGGGGGTGGGCAGAGACCCAGTACTTC
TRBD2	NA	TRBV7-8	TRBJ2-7	CASRPGGGTYEQYF	TGTGCCAGCAGACCGGGCGGGGGGACCTACGAGCAGTACTTC
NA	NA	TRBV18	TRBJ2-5	CASSQSETQYF	TGTGCCAGCTCACAGAGCGAGACCCAGTACTTC
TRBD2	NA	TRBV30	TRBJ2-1	CAWSKGLADDEQFF	TGTGCCTGGAGTAAAGGACTAGCGGACGATGAGCAGTTCTTC
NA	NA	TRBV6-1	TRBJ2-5	CASQAWETQYF	TGTGCCAGCCAGGCATGGGAGACCCAGTACTTC
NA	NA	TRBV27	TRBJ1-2	CASSLGDGSYGYTF	TGTGCCAGCAGTTTAGGGGACGGGAGCTATGGCTACACCTTC
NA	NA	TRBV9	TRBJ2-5	CASSADSRRETQYF	TGTGCCAGCAGCGCGGACAGTCGGCGGGAGACCCAGTACTTC
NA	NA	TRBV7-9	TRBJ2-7	CASSLEGVAYEQYF	TGTGCCAGCAGCTTAGAGGGGGTCGCCTACGAGCAGTACTTC
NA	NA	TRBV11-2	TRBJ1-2	CASSPVLGNNYGYTF	TGTGCCAGCAGCCCTGTTCTAGGGAATAACTATGGCTACACCTTC
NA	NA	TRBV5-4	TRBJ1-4	CASSLGGPGKLFF	TGTGCCAGCAGCTTGGGAGGCCCGGGGAAACTGTTTTTT
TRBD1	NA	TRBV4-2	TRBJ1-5	CASSPGQGDSQPQHF	TGTGCCAGCAGCCCGGGACAGGGGGACTCTCAGCCCCAGCATTTT
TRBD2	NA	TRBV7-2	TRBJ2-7	CASSGGTSGAYEQYF	TGTGCCAGCAGCGGGGGGACTAGCGGCGCCTACGAGCAGTACTTC
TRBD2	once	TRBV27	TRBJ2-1	CASSLSRGRAYNEQFF	TGTGCCAGCAGTTTATCTCGCGGGAGGGCCTACAATGAGCAGTTCTTC
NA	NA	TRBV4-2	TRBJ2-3	CASSQTLGGGPDTQYF	TGTGCCAGCAGCCAAACCCTCGGCGGAGGCCCAGATACGCAGTATTTT
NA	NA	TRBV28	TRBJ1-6	CASSPPGTHNSPLHF	TGTGCCAGCAGTCCACCCGGGACACATAATTCACCCCTCCACTTT
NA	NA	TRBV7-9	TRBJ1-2	CASSLTNYYGYTF	TGTGCCAGCAGCTTGACAAACTACTATGGCTACACCTTC
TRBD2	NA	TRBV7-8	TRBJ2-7	CASSSYSGVSYEQYF	TGTGCCAGCAGCTCTTATAGCGGGGTCTCCTACGAGCAGTACTTC
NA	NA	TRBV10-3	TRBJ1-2	CAISGGGEGNYGYTF	TGTGCCATCAGTGGTGGGGGAGAAGGTAACTATGGCTACACCTTC
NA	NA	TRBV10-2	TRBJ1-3	CASSAGVTPGNTIYF	TGCGCCAGCAGCGCCGGGGTGACCCCTGGAAACACCATATATTTT
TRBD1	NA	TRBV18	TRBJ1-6	CASSPTGTGINSPLHF	TGTGCCAGCTCGCCCACGGGGACAGGGATTAATTCACCCCTCCACTTT
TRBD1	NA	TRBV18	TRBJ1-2	CASSPTGDYGYTF	TGTGCCAGCTCACCAACAGGGGACTATGGCTACACCTTC
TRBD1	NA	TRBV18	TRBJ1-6	CASSPQGQGTSPLHF	TGTGCCAGCTCACCCCAGGGACAGGGGACATCACCCCTCCACTTT
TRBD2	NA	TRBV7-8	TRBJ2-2	CASSLGLAEGELFF	TGTGCCAGCAGCTTAGGGCTAGCGGAAGGGGAGCTGTTTTTT
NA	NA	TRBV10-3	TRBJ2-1	CAISDDEGDEQFF	TGTGCCATCAGTGATGATGAGGGGGATGAGCAGTTCTTC
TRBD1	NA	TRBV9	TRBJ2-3	CASSAGTGGGGVTDTQYF	TGTGCCAGCAGCGCCGGGACAGGGGGCGGAGGTGTCACAGATACGCAGTATTTT
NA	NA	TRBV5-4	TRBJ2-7	CASSQTLGATYEQYF	TGTGCCAGCAGCCAAACGCTGGGAGCAACCTACGAGCAGTACTTC